This T cell receptor beta chain was documented in a study of cytomegalovirus exposure and HLA in healthy donors. Overall study context: The same platform as the approximately 670 first-cohort repertoires was used for the 130 or so validation repertoires, a later analysis reported.

The assay was immunoSEQ multiplex PCR, and TCRdb's table has in-frame clones only and misses some. This sample has roughly 120,000 clones, with roughly 86% found just once. With regard to this clone: The antigen is unknown.

General study findings and limits: Some public TCRs appeared in many individuals, while most sequences were rare. Cytomegalovirus-associated TCR beta chains were listed, numbering 150 to 200. Subsequent analysis found a tendency for first-cohort TCR clusters to co-occur within the 120 or so validation repertoires.

This CDR3 comprises 13 residues. V shed 10 bases and J 4 bases; nucleotides not matched to a gene: 8. CDR1 is MNHNS and CDR2 is SASEGT in the germline V gene. The specimen sequenced was PBMCs. V gene TRBV6-1 combines with J gene TRBJ1-1; TRBD1 agrees at 8 bases. The clonotype was recovered from a man between 18 and 35 years old in good health and CMV-seronegative. CDR3 amino acids: CATFDRGGTEAFF. In DNA, the CDR3 is TGTGCCACTTTCGACAGGGGAGGCACTGAAGCTTTCTTT.